This TCR beta chain originates from a study of Graves' ophthalmopathy and Graves' hyperthyroidism. The authors amplified TCR beta CDR3 regions from RNA transcripts. A first-round RT-PCR used HTBI primers, followed by a second-round multiplex PCR. Via MiXCR, TCRdb re-called the multiplex PCR reads, giving one row per CDR3 protein. The repertoire holds 680,000 or so distinct CDR3 sequences, with 22% as singletons. PBMCs stemmed from around 10 ml of fresh peripheral blood. CDR3 length equals 14 residues. Germline CDR1 and CDR2: MNHNS and SASEGT. The germline V and J ends were trimmed by 5 bases and 7 bases, with 12 bases remaining between them. The table lists this clonotype with many counts.

The rearrangement uses TRBV6-1 and TRBJ1-6; the D is unclear. The clonotype comes from a woman under 30 with stable Graves' hyperthyroidism. Some clones in this sample may be carry-over from other donors' samples. Sequencing was performed on peripheral blood. This CDR3 is CASSRETRNSPLHF. The CDR3 coding sequence is TGTGCCAGCAGTAGAGAAACACGGAATTCACCCCTCCACTTT.